The sequence of this TCR beta chain was determined in a study of cytomegalovirus exposure and HLA in healthy donors. Comments on this clone: Its specificity is not known. The junction differs from germline at one of its ends, possibly a read error. This sample also contains other DNA sequences that code for the same CDR3.

General study points: The study put roughly 160 TCR beta chains on its list as cytomegalovirus-associated.

60 Vbeta and 13 Jbeta primers were used in PCR. The table came from immunoSEQ multiplex PCR; TCRdb's copy has only in-frame clones and leaves some out. Seen here are 80,000 to 95,000 clones, 63% observed once, and the top ten hold roughly 6.8%. The CDR3 runs 15 residues. CDR1 and CDR2 from the germline V gene are SGHRS and YFSETQ. Sequencing was performed on PBMCs. V usage is TRBV5-1 and J usage is TRBJ1-1, with 8 bases identical to TRBD1. This receptor was identified in a woman in her 30s in good health and CMV-seronegative. CDR3 in amino acids: CASSLGTGWNTEAFF. CDR3 coding DNA: TGCGCCAGCAGCCTAGGGACAGGCTGGAACACTGAAGCCTTCTTT.